The rows below give T cell receptor beta chains drawn from one sample of a study of blood T cell repertoires in COVID-19. Method: immunoSEQ multiplex PCR; TCRdb's copy keeps in-frame clones and lacks some. The sample includes 390,000 or so clones, 90% of them seen just once. The sequencing sample was made of peripheral blood. The receptor set was obtained from a young man with active or convalescent COVID-19. Each CDR3 is given with its conserved first and last residue. The D gene is left open where the match is weak. Rows give clone size only sometimes, using once, few, many, or a class for an expanded clone.

clone size,J gene,D gene,V gene,CDR3 DNA,CDR3 protein
-,TRBJ2-1,TRBD2,TRBV28,TGTGCCAGCACCCCCAGCGGGAGTTACAATGAGCAGTTCTTC,CASTPSGSYNEQFF
once,TRBJ1-1,-,TRBV15,TGTGCCACCAGCAGAGATCAGTGGTGGGAAGCTTTCTTT,CATSRDQWWEAFF
-,TRBJ2-7,TRBD2,TRBV27,TGTGCCAGCAGTTGGGGACTAGATAATCCCTACGAGCAGTACTTC,CASSWGLDNPYEQYF
-,TRBJ1-2,-,TRBV4-1,TGCGCCAGCAGCCAAGGGGTTAGGGTAGGGGTAAACTATGGCTACACCTTC,CASSQGVRVGVNYGYTF
-,TRBJ2-2,-,TRBV19,TGTGCCAGTAGTTCAGGGGAGTTAAACACCGGGGAGCTGTTTTTT,CASSSGELNTGELFF
-,TRBJ1-5,-,TRBV6-4,TGTGCCAGCAGCGCCCAGCAGCCCCAGCATTTT,CASSAQQPQHF
-,TRBJ2-2,TRBD1,TRBV4-1,TGCGCCAGCAGCCCGGACAGGCTACCGGGGGAGCTGTTTTTT,CASSPDRLPGELFF
-,TRBJ2-1,TRBD2,TRBV27,TGTGCCAGCAAAGGTACTAGCGCCTTCTCCCATGAGCAGTTCTTC,CASKGTSAFSHEQFF
-,TRBJ1-6,-,TRBV13,TGTGCCAGCAGCAACAGGGTCGGTGGAAGGAATTCACCCCTCCACTTT,CASSNRVGGRNSPLHF
-,TRBJ1-2,-,TRBV9,TGTGCCAGCAGCGCCCCCAGGGATCGCTACCCTTATGGCTACACCTTC,CASSAPRDRYPYGYTF
-,TRBJ1-4,-,TRBV10-2,TGCGCCAGCAGTGAGAGCACTAATGAAAAACTGTTTTTT,CASSESTNEKLFF
-,TRBJ1-5,-,TRBV7-6,TGTGCCAGCAGCCCTAATAGAGATCAGCCCCAGCATTTT,CASSPNRDQPQHF
few,TRBJ2-1,TRBD2,TRBV7-8,TGTGCCAGCAGCAAACCGGGACTAGCGGGAAGCTACAATGAGCAGTTCTTC,CASSKPGLAGSYNEQFF
-,TRBJ2-3,-,TRBV28,TGTGCCAGCCGTGTGGGGGACACGACAATGGATACGCAGTATTTT,CASRVGDTTMDTQYF
-,TRBJ2-5,-,TRBV5-1,TGCGCCAGCAGCCCTGGTGGAGGGCCGCAAGAGACCCAGTACTTC,CASSPGGGPQETQYF
-,TRBJ2-3,-,TRBV11-2,TGTGCCAGCAGCCTCGATTGGGCAGGGGGCACAGATACGCAGTATTTT,CASSLDWAGGTDTQYF
-,TRBJ2-2,TRBD1,TRBV27,TGTGCCAGCAGTTCCGGACAGGTTTCGTACACCGGGGAGCTGTTTTTT,CASSSGQVSYTGELFF
-,TRBJ1-5,TRBD1,TRBV7-2,TGTGCCAGCAGCTTGGGGACAGGGGGGAATCAGCCCCAGCATTTT,CASSLGTGGNQPQHF
once,TRBJ2-7,TRBD2,TRBV20-1,TGCAGTGCTAGTGCGCGGGAGGAGGCAGGGTTC,CSASAREEAGF
-,TRBJ1-1,TRBD1,TRBV19,TGTGCCAGTAGTACTTCAGGGGGTTGGCCTGAAGCTTTCTTT,CASSTSGGWPEAFF
-,TRBJ2-2,TRBD1,TRBV27,TGTGCCAGCAGACAGGGGGGCCCCGGGGAGCTGTTTTTT,CASRQGGPGELFF
-,TRBJ2-3,TRBD1,TRBV3-1/TRBV3-2,TGTGCCAGCAGCCCTAGACAGGGGGATGGCACAGATACGCAGTATTTT,CASSPRQGDGTDTQYF
-,TRBJ2-7,-,TRBV7-2,TGTGCCAGCAGACGCCGGGGAGGATCCTACGAGCAGTACTTC,CASRRRGGSYEQYF
-,TRBJ1-4,TRBD1,TRBV6-5,TGTGCCAGCAGTTACTCCCAAACAGGGGTGAAACTGTTTTTT,CASSYSQTGVKLFF